This entry concerns a single T cell receptor (beta chain). This specimen comes from a study of control samples from healthy donors and cancer patients. Generated by immunoSEQ multiplex PCR, the TCRdb table keeps only in-frame clones and is missing some. This sample has more than 95,000 clones, with 80% to 95% found just once. The origin of this receptor is a young man in good health. Material: blood.

This chain's CDR3 is CASSLTGYTYNEQFF. In nucleotides, the CDR3 is TGTGCCAGCAGCTTGACAGGGTACACCTACAATGAGCAGTTCTTC. The chain has TRBV5-6 and TRBJ2-1, with a weak D call TRBD1 (6 bases). CDR1 and CDR2 (germline): SGHDT, YYEEEE. Between the trimmed V and J ends, which lost 1 base and 2 bases, there was a span of 10 bases. The CDR3 loop spans 15 amino acids.